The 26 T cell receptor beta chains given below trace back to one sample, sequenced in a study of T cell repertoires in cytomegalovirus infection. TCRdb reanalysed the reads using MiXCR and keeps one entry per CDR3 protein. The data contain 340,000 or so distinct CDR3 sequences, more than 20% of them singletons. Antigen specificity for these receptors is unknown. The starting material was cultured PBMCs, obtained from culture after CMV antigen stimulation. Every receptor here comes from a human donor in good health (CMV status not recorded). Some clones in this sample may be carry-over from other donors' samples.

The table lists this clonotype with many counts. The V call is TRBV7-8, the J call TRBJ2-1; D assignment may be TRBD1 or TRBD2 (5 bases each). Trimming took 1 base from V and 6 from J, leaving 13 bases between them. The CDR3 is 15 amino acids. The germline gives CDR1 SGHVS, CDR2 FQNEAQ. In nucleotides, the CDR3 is TGTGCCAGCAGCTTAGTTGGGGGACCTAGCAATGAGCAGTTCTTC. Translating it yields CASSLVGGPSNEQFF.

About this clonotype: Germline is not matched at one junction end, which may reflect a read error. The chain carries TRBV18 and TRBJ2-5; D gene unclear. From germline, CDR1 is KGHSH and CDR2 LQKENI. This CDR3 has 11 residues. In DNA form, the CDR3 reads TGTGCCAGCTCACCTCTAGAGACCCGGTACTTC. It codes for CASSPLETRYF.

The CDR3 protein is CASAVGDRGNIQYF. The CDR3 DNA reads TGTGCCAGTGCGGTGGGGGACAGGGGAAACATTCAGTACTTC. This sequence joins TRBV28 and TRBJ2-4, with TRBD1 matching 10 bases. CDR3 length equals 14 residues. Germline V gene sequence: CDR1 MDHEN, CDR2 SYDVKM. The ends lost 9 bases at V and 6 bases at J; junction bases unmatched: 8.

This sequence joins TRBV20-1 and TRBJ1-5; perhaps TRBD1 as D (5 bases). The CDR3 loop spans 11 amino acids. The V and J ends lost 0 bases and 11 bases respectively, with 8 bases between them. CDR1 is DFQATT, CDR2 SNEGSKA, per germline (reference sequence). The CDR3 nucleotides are TGCAGTGCTAGAGACAGGGCGGCCCAGCATTTT. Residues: CSARDRAAQHF.

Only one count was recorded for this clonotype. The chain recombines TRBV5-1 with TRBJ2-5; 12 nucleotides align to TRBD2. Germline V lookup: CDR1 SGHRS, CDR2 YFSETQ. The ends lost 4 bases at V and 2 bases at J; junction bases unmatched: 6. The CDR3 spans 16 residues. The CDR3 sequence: CASSGGLAGIQETQYF. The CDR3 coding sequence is TGCGCCAGCAGCGGAGGACTAGCGGGGATACAAGAGACCCAGTACTTC.

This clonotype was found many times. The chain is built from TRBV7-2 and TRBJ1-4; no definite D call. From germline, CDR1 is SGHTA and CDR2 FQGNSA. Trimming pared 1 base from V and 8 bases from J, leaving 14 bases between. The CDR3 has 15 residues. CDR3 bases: TGTGCCAGCAGCTTAGATATATGGGCACCAGAAAAACTGTTTTTT. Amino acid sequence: CASSLDIWAPEKLFF.

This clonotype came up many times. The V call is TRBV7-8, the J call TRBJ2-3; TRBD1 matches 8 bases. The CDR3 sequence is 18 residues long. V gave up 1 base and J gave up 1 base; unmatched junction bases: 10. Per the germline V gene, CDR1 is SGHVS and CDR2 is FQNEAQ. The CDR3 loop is CASSLGVSRDRRTDTQYF. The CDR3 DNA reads TGTGCCAGCAGCTTAGGGGTTAGTAGGGACAGGCGCACAGATACGCAGTATTTT.

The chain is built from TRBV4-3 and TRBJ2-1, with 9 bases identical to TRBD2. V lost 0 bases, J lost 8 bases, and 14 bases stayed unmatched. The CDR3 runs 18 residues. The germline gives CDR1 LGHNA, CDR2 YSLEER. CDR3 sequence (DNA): TGCGCCAGCAGCCAAGACCCCCTCCGTCTAGCGGGATGGGATGAGCAGTTCTTC. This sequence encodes CASSQDPLRLAGWDEQFF.

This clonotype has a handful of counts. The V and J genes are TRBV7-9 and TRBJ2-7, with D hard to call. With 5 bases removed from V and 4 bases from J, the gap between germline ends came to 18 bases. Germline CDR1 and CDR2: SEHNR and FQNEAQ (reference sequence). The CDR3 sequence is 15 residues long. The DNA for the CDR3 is TGTGCCAGCAGCCCTCGGATGAAAGACTCGTACGAGCAGTACTTC. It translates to CASSPRMKDSYEQYF.

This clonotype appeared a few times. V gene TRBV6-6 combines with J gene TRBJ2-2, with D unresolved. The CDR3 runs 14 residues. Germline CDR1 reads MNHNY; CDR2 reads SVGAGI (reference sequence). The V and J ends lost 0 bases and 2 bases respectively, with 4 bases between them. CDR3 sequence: CASSYSRNTGELFF. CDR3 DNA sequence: TGTGCCAGCAGTTACTCCCGAAACACCGGGGAGCTGTTTTTT.

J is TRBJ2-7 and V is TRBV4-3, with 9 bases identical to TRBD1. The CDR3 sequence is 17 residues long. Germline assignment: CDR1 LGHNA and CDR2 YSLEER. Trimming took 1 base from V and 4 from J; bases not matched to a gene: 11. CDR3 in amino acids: CASSQGGPGTGIYEQYF. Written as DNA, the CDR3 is TGCGCCAGCAGCCAAGGTGGCCCCGGGACAGGGATATACGAGCAGTACTTC.

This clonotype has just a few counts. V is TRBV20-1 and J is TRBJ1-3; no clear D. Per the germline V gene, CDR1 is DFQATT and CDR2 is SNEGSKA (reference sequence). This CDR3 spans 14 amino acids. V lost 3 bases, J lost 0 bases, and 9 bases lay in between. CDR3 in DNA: TGCAGTGCTAGCCCCAAAAGCTCTGGAAACACCATATATTTT. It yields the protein CSASPKSSGNTIYF.

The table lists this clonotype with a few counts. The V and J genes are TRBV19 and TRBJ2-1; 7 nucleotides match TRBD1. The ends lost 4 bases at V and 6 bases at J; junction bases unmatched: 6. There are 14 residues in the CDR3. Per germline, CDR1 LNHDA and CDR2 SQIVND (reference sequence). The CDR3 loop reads CASSKGAVVNEQFF. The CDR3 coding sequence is TGTGCCAGTAGTAAGGGGGCGGTGGTCAATGAGCAGTTCTTC.

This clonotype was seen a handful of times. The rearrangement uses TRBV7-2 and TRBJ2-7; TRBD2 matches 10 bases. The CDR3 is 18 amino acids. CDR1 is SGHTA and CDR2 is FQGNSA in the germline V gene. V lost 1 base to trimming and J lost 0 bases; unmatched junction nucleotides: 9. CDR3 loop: CASSLVASGSALSYEQYF. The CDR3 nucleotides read TGTGCCAGCAGCTTAGTGGCTAGCGGGAGTGCTCTCTCCTACGAGCAGTACTTC.

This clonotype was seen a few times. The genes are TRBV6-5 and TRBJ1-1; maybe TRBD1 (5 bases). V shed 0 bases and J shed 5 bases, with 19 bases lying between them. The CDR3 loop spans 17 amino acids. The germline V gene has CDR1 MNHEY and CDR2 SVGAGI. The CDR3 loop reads CASSYSGQGSGWTEAFF. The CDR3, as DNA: TGTGCCAGCAGTTACTCAGGGCAGGGTTCGGGGTGGACTGAAGCTTTCTTT.

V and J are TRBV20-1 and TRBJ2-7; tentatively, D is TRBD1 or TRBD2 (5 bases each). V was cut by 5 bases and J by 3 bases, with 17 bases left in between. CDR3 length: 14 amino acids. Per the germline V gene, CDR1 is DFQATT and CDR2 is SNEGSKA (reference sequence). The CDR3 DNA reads TGCAGTGCTCCTACCGGGACCCCCCTCTACGAGCAGTACTTC. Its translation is CSAPTGTPLYEQYF.

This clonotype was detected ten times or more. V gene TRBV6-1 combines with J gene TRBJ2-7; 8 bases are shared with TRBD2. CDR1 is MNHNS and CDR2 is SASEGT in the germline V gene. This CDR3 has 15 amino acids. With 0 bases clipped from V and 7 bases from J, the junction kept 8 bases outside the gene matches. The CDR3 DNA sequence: TGTGCCAGCAGTGAAGCCAGCGGGAGTCCGAGGGAGCAGTACGTC. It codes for CASSEASGSPREQYV.

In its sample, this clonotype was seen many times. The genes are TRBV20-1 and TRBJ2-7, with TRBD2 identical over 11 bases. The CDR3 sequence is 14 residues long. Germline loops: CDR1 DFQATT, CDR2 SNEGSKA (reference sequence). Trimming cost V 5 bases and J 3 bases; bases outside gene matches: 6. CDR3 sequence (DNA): TGCAGTGCTCGGCCGGGGACTAGCGGCTACGAGCAGTACTTC. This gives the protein CSARPGTSGYEQYF.

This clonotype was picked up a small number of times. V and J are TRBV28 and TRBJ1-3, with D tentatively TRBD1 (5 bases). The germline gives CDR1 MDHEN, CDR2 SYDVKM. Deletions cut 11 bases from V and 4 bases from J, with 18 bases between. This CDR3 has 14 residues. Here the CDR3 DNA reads TGTGCCTCCTACCGGGGGGGATCGGGAAACACCATATATTTT. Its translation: CASYRGGSGNTIYF.

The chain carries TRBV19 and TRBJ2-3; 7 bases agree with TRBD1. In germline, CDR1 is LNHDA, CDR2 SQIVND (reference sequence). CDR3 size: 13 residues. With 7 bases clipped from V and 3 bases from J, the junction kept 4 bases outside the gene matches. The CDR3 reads CASIKTGTDTQYF. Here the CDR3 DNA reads TGTGCCAGTATTAAGACAGGGACAGATACGCAGTATTTT.

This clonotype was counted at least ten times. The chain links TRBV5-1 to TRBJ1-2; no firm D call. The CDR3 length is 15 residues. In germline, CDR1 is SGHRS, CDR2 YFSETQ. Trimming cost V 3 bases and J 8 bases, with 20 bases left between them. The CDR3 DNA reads TGCGCCAGCAGCTCGAACTCTCCCCAGGCAGGCGGCTACACCTTC. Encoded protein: CASSSNSPQAGGYTF. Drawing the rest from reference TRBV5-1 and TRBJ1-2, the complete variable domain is KAGVTQTPRYLIKTRGQQVTLSCSPISGHRSVSWYQQTPGQGLQFLFEYFSETQRNKGNFPGRFSGRQFSNSRSEMNVSTLELGDSALYLCASSSNSPQAGGYTFGSGTRLTVV.

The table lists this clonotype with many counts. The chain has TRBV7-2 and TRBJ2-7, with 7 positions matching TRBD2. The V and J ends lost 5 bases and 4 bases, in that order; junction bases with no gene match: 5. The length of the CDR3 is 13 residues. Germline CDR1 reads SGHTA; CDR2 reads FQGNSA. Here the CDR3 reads CASSPVGGYEQYF. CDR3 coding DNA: TGTGCCAGCAGCCCGGTGGGGGGGTACGAGCAGTACTTC.

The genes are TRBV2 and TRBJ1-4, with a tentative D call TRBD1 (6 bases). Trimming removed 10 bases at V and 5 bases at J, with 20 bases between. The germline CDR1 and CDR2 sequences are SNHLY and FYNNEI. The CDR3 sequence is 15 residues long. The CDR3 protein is CANYAGGGANEKLFF. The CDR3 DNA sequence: TGTGCCAACTACGCCGGGGGGGGCGCAAATGAAAAACTGTTTTTT.

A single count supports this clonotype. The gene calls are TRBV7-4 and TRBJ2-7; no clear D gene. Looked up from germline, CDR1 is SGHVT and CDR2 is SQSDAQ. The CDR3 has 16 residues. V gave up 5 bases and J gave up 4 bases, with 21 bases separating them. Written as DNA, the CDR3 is TGTGCCAGCAGCCCACCCCTAAACCCGGACGGGTACGAGCAGTACTTC. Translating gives CASSPPLNPDGYEQYF.

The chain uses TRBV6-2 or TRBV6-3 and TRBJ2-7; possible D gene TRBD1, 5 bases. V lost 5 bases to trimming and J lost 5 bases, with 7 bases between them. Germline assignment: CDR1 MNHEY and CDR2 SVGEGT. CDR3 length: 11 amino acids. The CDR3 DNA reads TGTGCCAGCAGTCAGGGAAACGAGCAGTACGTC. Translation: CASSQGNEQYV.

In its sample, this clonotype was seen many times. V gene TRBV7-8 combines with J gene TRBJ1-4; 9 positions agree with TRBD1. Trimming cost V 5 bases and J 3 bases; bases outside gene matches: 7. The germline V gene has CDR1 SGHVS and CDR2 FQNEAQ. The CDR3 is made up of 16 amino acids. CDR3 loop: CASSQRDRAANEKLFF. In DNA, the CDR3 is TGTGCCAGCAGCCAGAGGGACAGGGCGGCTAATGAAAAACTGTTTTTT.